The next 2 T cell receptor beta chains were all read from a single sample in a study of blood T cell repertoires in COVID-19. Generated by immunoSEQ multiplex PCR, the TCRdb table keeps only in-frame clones and is missing some. The data contain 60,000 to 95,000 clones, about nine tenths of them singletons. Material: peripheral blood. Receptors originate from a woman in her fifties or sixties with acute or convalescent COVID-19.

CDR3 residues: CASSSGQHGYTF. As DNA, the CDR3 is TGTGCCAGCAGTTCGGGACAACATGGCTACACCTTC. The chain is built from TRBV12-3 or TRBV12-4 and TRBJ1-2; a weak D match, TRBD1 (6 bases). CDR3 size: 12 residues. Between the trimmed V and J ends, which lost 4 bases and 6 bases, there was a span of 9 bases.

This chain uses TRBV20-1 with TRBJ1-1; no firm D call. Germline assignment: CDR1 DFQATT and CDR2 SNEGSKA (reference sequence). The CDR3 has 11 residues. V gave up 6 bases and J gave up 3 bases, with 8 bases separating them. CDR3 region: CSATADTEAFF. CDR3 coding DNA: TGCAGTGCAACTGCGGACACTGAAGCTTTCTTT.